A selection of T cell receptor beta chains follows, all from one sample in a study of STAT5B mutations in CD4+ large granular lymphocyte leukemia. Measured with immunoSEQ multiplex PCR; TCRdb has only the in-frame clones, and not every one. This sample has fewer than 45,000 clones, with 80% to 90% found just once. The specimen sequenced was CD4+ T cells from blood buffy coats. The source of these receptors is a human donor in good health. The conserved cysteine and the conserved F or W are not part of the CDR3 here. The order of the fields is J gene, V gene, CDR3 length, CDR3 protein.

j_call: -; v_call: TRBV30; cdr3_length: 11; cdr3_aa: ACTGKGSYEQY
j_call: TRBJ2-5; v_call: TRBV5-1; cdr3_length: 15; cdr3_aa: ASRSGHKGDSQETQY
j_call: TRBJ2-1; v_call: TRBV11-2; cdr3_length: 16; cdr3_aa: ASSLRIGSGDRDNEQF
j_call: TRBJ2-3; v_call: TRBV30; cdr3_length: 15; cdr3_aa: AWSEKTSGRRTDTQY
j_call: TRBJ1-3; v_call: TRBV2; cdr3_length: 11; cdr3_aa: ASRGTAGNTIY
j_call: TRBJ2-5; v_call: TRBV5-1; cdr3_length: 13; cdr3_aa: ASSLLGTTGETQY
j_call: TRBJ2-7; v_call: TRBV28; cdr3_length: 12; cdr3_aa: ASSFPQGSNEQY
j_call: TRBJ1-3; v_call: TRBV9; cdr3_length: 15; cdr3_aa: ASSATIDSFSGNTIY
j_call: TRBJ1-4; v_call: TRBV18; cdr3_length: 13; cdr3_aa: ASSPPGTGVEKLF
j_call: TRBJ2-7; v_call: TRBV5-1; cdr3_length: 14; cdr3_aa: ASSLAERVGAYEQY
j_call: TRBJ2-1; v_call: TRBV6-5; cdr3_length: 12; cdr3_aa: ASSRGGSYNEQF
j_call: TRBJ1-6; v_call: TRBV30; cdr3_length: 11; cdr3_aa: AWDSQNNSPLH
j_call: TRBJ2-7; v_call: TRBV19; cdr3_length: 11; cdr3_aa: ASSPDLRYEQY
j_call: TRBJ1-1; v_call: TRBV6-5; cdr3_length: 11; cdr3_aa: ASSYQGSTEAF
j_call: TRBJ1-2; v_call: TRBV6-1; cdr3_length: 12; cdr3_aa: ASIPKVTNYGYT
j_call: TRBJ1-1; v_call: TRBV28; cdr3_length: 10; cdr3_aa: ASSSPTIEAF
j_call: TRBJ2-3; v_call: TRBV19; cdr3_length: 13; cdr3_aa: ASTPGDSSTDTQY
j_call: TRBJ1-2; v_call: TRBV21-1; cdr3_length: 14; cdr3_aa: ASSEIPLGSNYGYT
j_call: TRBJ1-2; v_call: TRBV6-5; cdr3_length: 12; cdr3_aa: ASRDFGGHYGYT
j_call: TRBJ1-5; v_call: TRBV6-1; cdr3_length: 12; cdr3_aa: ASRGVRSNQPQH
j_call: TRBJ2-7; v_call: TRBV4-3; cdr3_length: 14; cdr3_aa: ASSQEGTATNYEQY
j_call: TRBJ1-3; v_call: TRBV27; cdr3_length: 10; cdr3_aa: ATPDRRNTIY
j_call: TRBJ1-5; v_call: TRBV30; cdr3_length: 12; cdr3_aa: AWSVGHGNQPQH
j_call: TRBJ2-3; v_call: TRBV7-6; cdr3_length: 14; cdr3_aa: ASSLGRNGYTDTQY
j_call: TRBJ1-1; v_call: TRBV27; cdr3_length: 14; cdr3_aa: ASSAPRGFGGTEAF
j_call: TRBJ2-7; v_call: TRBV18; cdr3_length: 11; cdr3_aa: ASSPGSSYEQY
j_call: TRBJ2-3; v_call: TRBV2; cdr3_length: 15; cdr3_aa: ASSNIGGRTARNTQY